This T cell receptor (beta chain) emerged from a study of CD8+CD57+ T cells in acquired aplastic anemia. Study information: DNA recovered from sorted CD4+ and CD8+ cells had a mean of approximately 3.5 ug.

This clonotype was detected only a few times. TCR beta VDJ and CDR3 profiles were obtained from a genomic DNA template. TCRdb ran MiXCR on the reads and lists one entry per CDR3 protein. The sample holds 150,000 to 170,000 distinct CDR3 sequences, about 52% seen once. V lost 0 bases and J lost 5, with 8 bases in between. The germline V gene has CDR1 SGHVS and CDR2 FNYEAQ. The CDR3 extends over 13 amino acids. Patients selected for sequencing had displayed CD8+CD57+ cell expansion by flow cytometry. The specimen was sorted CD4+, CD8+, or CD8+CD57+ T cells (not recorded which) from PBMCs. The TCR sequence derives from a human donor with aplastic anemia. The J gene is TRBJ2-7, the V gene TRBV7-6; D ambiguous. CDR3 amino acids: CASSLASPNEQYF. For the CDR3, the DNA is TGTGCCAGCAGCTTAGCGTCCCCCAACGAGCAGTACTTC.